A single TCR beta chain is shown here with its context. Its antigen remains unidentified. The CDR3 runs 12 residues. The germline gives CDR1 SGHAT, CDR2 FQNNGV. V lost 2 bases, J lost 7 bases, and 6 bases lay in between. The data stem from a study of cytomegalovirus exposure and HLA in healthy donors. Overall study findings and caveats: A classifier reportedly called cytomegalovirus status with high sensitivity and specificity.

The donors were members of the validation cohort, which comprised roughly 120 subjects and was separate from the first cohort of about 700 subjects. Sequencing used immunoSEQ multiplex PCR; TCRdb keeps in-frame clones, though not all of them. The table shows some 170,000 clones, with 85% to 90% occurring only once. The specimen sequenced was PBMCs. V is TRBV11-2 and J is TRBJ2-1; no clear D. The TCR sequence derives from a woman in her late teens or twenties in good health and CMV-seropositive. CDR3 DNA: TGTGCCAGCAGCTTAAGGAGTAATGAGCAGTTCTTC. This translates into CASSLRSNEQFF.